This entry lists 31 T cell receptor beta chains sequenced from one sample in a study of blood T cell repertoires in COVID-19. The data were produced by immunoSEQ multiplex PCR, yet TCRdb's version contains in-frame clones alone and is incomplete. Here the sample spans some 320,000 clones, 80% to 90% being singletons. Sequencing was done on a sample of peripheral blood. The receptors here all came from a woman in her 50s who had recovered from COVID-19.

The chain links TRBV11-2 to TRBJ2-7; 12 positions agree with TRBD2. The V gene end was trimmed by 2 bases and the J gene end by 4 bases; junction bases not matched to a gene: 3. CDR3 length: 15 residues. Looked up from germline, CDR1 is SGHAT and CDR2 is FQNNGV. Here the CDR3 DNA reads TGTGCCAGCAGCTTAACGGGACTAGCGGGTTACGAGCAGTACTTC. Protein: CASSLTGLAGYEQYF.

The V gene is TRBV10-3, the J gene TRBJ1-1, with TRBD1 matching over 7 bases. Looked up from germline, CDR1 is ENHRY and CDR2 is SYGVKD. This CDR3 is 12 amino acids long. The ends lost 6 bases at V and 3 bases at J; junction bases unmatched: 1. Here the CDR3 reads CAISDRDTEAFF. CDR3 nucleotides: TGTGCCATCAGCGACAGGGACACTGAAGCTTTCTTT.

The V and J genes are TRBV29-1 and TRBJ2-1, with TRBD2 matching 8 bases. CDR1 and CDR2 (germline): SQVTM, ANQGSEA. This CDR3 is 14 amino acids long. Losses at the gene ends were 8 bases for V and 5 bases for J; bases not matched to a gene: 11. DNA of the CDR3: TGCAGCTCAAAGGGTACGCGGGGGGACAATGAGCAGTTCTTC. It yields the protein CSSKGTRGDNEQFF.

The chain employs TRBV5-1 and TRBJ2-5, with TRBD1 as a possible D gene (5 bases). Germline CDR1 is SGHRS and CDR2 is YFSETQ. The V gene lost 6 bases and the J gene lost 5 bases, with 17 bases spanning the gap. The CDR3 runs to 14 residues. CDR3 in amino acids: CASTDSFSIETQYF. For the CDR3, the DNA is TGCGCCAGCACCGACAGCTTCTCTATTGAGACCCAGTACTTC.

This clone was seen many times. This chain links TRBV6-4 with TRBJ2-1, with 9 bases identical to TRBD2. V was pared by 4 bases and J by 6 bases, with 4 bases of the junction left unmatched. There are 14 residues in the CDR3. The V gene's germline CDR1 is MRHNA and CDR2 SNTAGT. CDR3 nucleotide sequence: TGTGCCAGCAGTGTGGCGGGAGGGGTCAATGAGCAGTTCTTC. Translating gives CASSVAGGVNEQFF.

The chain employs TRBV5-1 and TRBJ2-5; 15 positions match TRBD2. Germline V gene data show CDR1 as SGHRS and CDR2 as YFSETQ. The CDR3 loop spans 16 amino acids. V trimming: 1 base; J trimming: 4 bases; junction bases outside the gene matches: 2. The CDR3 spells CASSLPGLAGGETQYF. Written as DNA, the CDR3 is TGCGCCAGCAGCTTGCCGGGACTAGCGGGGGGAGAGACCCAGTACTTC.

The chain has TRBV10-2 and TRBJ2-1; D may be TRBD2 (6 bases). The CDR3 sequence is 17 residues long. V was pared by 0 bases and J by 9 bases, with 21 bases between. Germline CDR1 and CDR2: WSHSY and SAAADI. CDR3 loop: CASSESTGLTLKSEQFF. The CDR3 DNA reads as TGCGCCAGCAGTGAGTCGACGGGACTTACCCTAAAAAGTGAGCAGTTCTTC.

This clone was seen only once. V and J are TRBV4-1 and TRBJ2-2, with 9 positions matching TRBD2. This CDR3 has 16 residues. V lost 1 base and J lost 8; bases outside the gene matches: 8. Germline CDR1 and CDR2: MGHRA and YSYEKL. The CDR3 reads CASSQVPTSGYGELFF. CDR3 coding DNA: TGCGCCAGCAGCCAAGTTCCGACTAGCGGCTATGGGGAGCTGTTTTTT.

The V and J genes are TRBV19 and TRBJ1-3, with 10 nucleotides matching TRBD1. The CDR3 runs 18 residues. Germline CDR1 reads LNHDA; CDR2 reads SQIVND (reference sequence). The ends lost 5 bases at V and 0 bases at J; junction bases unmatched: 10. The CDR3 region has the DNA TGTGCCAGTAGTCGGGACAGGGGAGGGGGAGCCTCTGGAAACACCATATATTTT. Encoded protein: CASSRDRGGGASGNTIYF.

The chain joins TRBV3-1 (or the pseudogene TRBV3-2) to TRBJ1-1; D not resolved. Trimming shortened V by 2 bases and J by 0 bases, and 10 bases separated the two germline ends. The CDR3 has 15 amino acids. CDR1 LGHDT and CDR2 YNNKEL come from the germline V gene (reference sequence). The CDR3, as DNA: TGTGCCAGCAGCCAAAAGCCGGGGATGAACACTGAAGCTTTCTTT. Protein sequence: CASSQKPGMNTEAFF.

The V and J genes are TRBV10-3 and TRBJ2-7, with 9 bases matching TRBD1. After removal of 6 bases from V and 4 bases from J, the junction contained 7 bases not matched to a gene. The CDR3 covers 14 residues. Germline CDR1 and CDR2: ENHRY and SYGVKD. The CDR3 nucleotides read TGTGCCATCAGCCGGGACAGGGCTTCGTACGAGCAGTACTTC. It yields the protein CAISRDRASYEQYF.

The chain joins TRBV9 to TRBJ2-7, with TRBD2 matching 10 bases. The CDR3 sequence is 17 residues long. After removal of 0 bases from V and 2 bases from J, the junction contained 8 bases not matched to a gene. Germline V gene lookup returns CDR1 SGDLS and CDR2 YYNGEE. The CDR3 DNA reads as TGTGCCAGCAGCGTAGAACCGGGACTAGCGAGGCCCTACGAGCAGTACTTC. Translating it yields CASSVEPGLARPYEQYF.

Comment on this clone: A much more abundant neighbour one base away suggests this may be a read error. The chain has TRBV28 and TRBJ1-2; 8 bases agree with TRBD1. The J segment lost 6 bases and the V segment lost 5 bases, leaving 2 bases of the junction unmatched. The CDR3 is 12 amino acids. Germline V gene lookup returns CDR1 MDHEN and CDR2 SYDVKM. The CDR3 region has the DNA TGTGCCAGCAGTCCACAGGGGGATGGCTACACCTTC. This encodes CASSPQGDGYTF.

With respect to this clone: The junction and the germline gene differ at one end; a read error may be behind it. The chain combines TRBV2 with TRBJ1-1; D remains ambiguous. The CDR3 covers 12 residues. Germline V gives CDR1 SNHLY, CDR2 FYNNEI. CDR3 nucleotide sequence: TGTGCCAGCAGTGAAGGGTGGAGGCTGGAGGTCTTT. Translating it yields CASSEGWRLEVF.

J is TRBJ1-2 and V is TRBV7-2; possible D gene TRBD1, 5 bases. This CDR3 contains 14 residues. Germline CDR1 reads SGHTA; CDR2 reads FQGNSA. V was clipped by 0 bases and J by 6 bases, with 11 bases between them. CDR3 sequence reads: CASSLAAGQDGYTF. For the CDR3, the DNA is TGTGCCAGCAGCTTAGCGGCAGGGCAGGATGGCTACACCTTC.

This clone has just one count. V and J are TRBV5-1 and TRBJ2-2; 14 positions agree with TRBD2. The CDR3 has 18 residues. CDR1 SGHRS and CDR2 YFSETQ come from the germline V gene. With 1 base clipped from V and 1 base from J, the junction kept 3 bases outside the gene matches. Here the CDR3 DNA reads TGCGCCAGCAGCTTGACCGGACTAGCGGGGGGGAACACCGGGGAGCTGTTTTTT. This gives the protein CASSLTGLAGGNTGELFF.

This chain uses TRBV20-1 with TRBJ1-1; D not resolved. Trimming pared 0 bases from V and 9 bases from J, leaving 8 bases between. Germline-derived CDR1 and CDR2 are DFQATT and SNEGSKA (reference sequence). The CDR3 is 11 residues long. The CDR3 is CSARDALKAFF. In nucleotides, the CDR3 is TGCAGTGCTAGAGATGCCCTAAAAGCTTTCTTT.

V is TRBV11-2 and J is TRBJ2-1; D gene uncertain. The V end lost 0 bases, the J end lost 2 bases, and 17 bases lay between the germline ends. Per the germline V gene, CDR1 is SGHAT and CDR2 is FQNNGV. This CDR3 has 18 amino acids. Written as DNA, the CDR3 is TGTGCCAGCAGCTTAGAACCTGGTGGCATTTATACCTACAATGAGCAGTTCTTC. It codes for CASSLEPGGIYTYNEQFF.

The chain has TRBV19 and TRBJ2-1; D is possibly TRBD2 (6 bases). The germline CDR1 and CDR2 sequences are LNHDA and SQIVND (reference sequence). Trimming shortened V by 8 bases and J by 8 bases, and 10 bases separated the two germline ends. The CDR3 consists of 11 residues. The chain's CDR3 is CASGDSHEQFF. The DNA for the CDR3 is TGTGCCAGTGGGGACTCCCATGAGCAGTTCTTC.

This clone came up a few times. CDR3 loop: CASSQDWSTGELFF. The DNA of the CDR3 is TGTGCCAGCAGCCAAGATTGGAGCACCGGGGAGCTGTTTTTT. This chain uses TRBV4-2 with TRBJ2-2; D is unresolved. V lost 0 bases and J lost 4, with 6 bases in between. CDR1 is LGHNA, CDR2 YNFKEQ, per germline. The CDR3 totals 14 residues.

The chain couples TRBV18 to TRBJ2-7, with no clear D. Germline V CDR1 and CDR2: KGHSH, LQKENI. The V gene lost 4 bases and the J gene lost 3 bases, with 7 bases spanning the gap. The CDR3 contains 12 residues. CDR3 sequence (DNA): TGTGCCAGCTCACGGGCGTACTACGAGCAGTACTTC. Its translation: CASSRAYYEQYF.

The sample holds a few counts of this clone. The chain carries TRBV18 and TRBJ1-6, with no clear D. Between the trimmed V and J ends, which lost 6 bases and 8 bases, there was a span of 14 bases. Looked up from germline, CDR1 is KGHSH and CDR2 is LQKENI. This CDR3 has 14 amino acids. CDR3 protein: CASSPSVADSPLHF. The CDR3 nucleotides are TGTGCCAGCTCCCCGAGCGTTGCGGATTCACCCCTCCACTTT. Drawing the rest from reference TRBV18 and TRBJ1-6, the complete variable domain is NAGVMQNPRHLVRRRGQEARLRCSPMKGHSHVYWYRQLPEEGLKFMVYLQKENIIDESGMPKERFSAEFPKEGPSILRIQQVVRGDSAAYFCASSPSVADSPLHFGNGTRLTVT.

This clone came up once. The chain carries TRBV6-5 and TRBJ1-2; TRBD1 aligns across 9 bases. Germline V gene sequence: CDR1 MNHEY, CDR2 SVGAGI. J gave up 2 bases and V 4 bases, and 2 bases lay outside the gene matches. The CDR3 sequence is 14 residues long. CDR3 loop: CASSLGTGNYGYTF. CDR3 DNA sequence: TGTGCCAGCAGTTTGGGGACAGGGAACTATGGCTACACCTTC.

J is TRBJ1-2 and V is TRBV6-5; possible D gene TRBD1, 6 bases. Germline loops: CDR1 MNHEY, CDR2 SVGAGI. V was cut by 7 bases and J by 2 bases, with 17 bases left in between. The CDR3 is made up of 15 amino acids. CDR3 protein: CASTTLQGKNYGYTF. The CDR3 bases are TGTGCCAGCACCACCCTACAGGGAAAAAACTATGGCTACACCTTC.

The rearrangement joins TRBV9 to TRBJ1-2; 8 bases map to TRBD1. Losses at the gene ends were 0 bases for V and 0 bases for J; bases not matched to a gene: 7. Looked up from germline, CDR1 is SGDLS and CDR2 is YYNGEE. The CDR3 totals 17 residues. The CDR3 region is CASSVEGRGLANYGYTF. DNA for the CDR3: TGTGCCAGCAGCGTAGAAGGCAGGGGGCTTGCTAACTATGGCTACACCTTC.

The chain is built from TRBV5-1 and TRBJ2-1; TRBD1 aligns across 11 bases. Germline V gene data show CDR1 as SGHRS and CDR2 as YFSETQ. The CDR3 is 16 residues long. Unmatched junction bases numbered 10, after V lost 4 bases and J lost 7 bases. CDR3 sequence (DNA): TGCGCCAGCAGCCGCTCAGGACAGGGGGCGGGAAATGAGCAGTTCTTC. Its protein product is CASSRSGQGAGNEQFF.

The V call is TRBV2, the J call TRBJ1-5; 9 positions agree with TRBD1. The germline V gene encodes CDR1 SNHLY and CDR2 FYNNEI. The ends lost 6 bases at V and 5 bases at J; junction bases unmatched: 5. The CDR3 runs to 14 residues. CDR3 sequence (DNA): TGTGCCAGCAGCCTACAGGGGGCCGATCAGCCCCAGCATTTT. Translating it yields CASSLQGADQPQHF. The full variable domain, with the rest looked up from reference TRBV2 and TRBJ1-5, is EPEVTQTPSHQVTQMGQEVILRCVPISNHLYFYWYRQILGQKVEFLVSFYNNEISEKSEIFDDQFSVERPDGSNFTLKIRSTKLEDSAMYFCASSLQGADQPQHFGDGTRLSIL.

The V gene is TRBV27, the J gene TRBJ2-3; 13 nucleotides match TRBD2. Germline V gene sequence: CDR1 MNHEY, CDR2 SMNVEV (reference sequence). V was clipped by 9 bases and J by 9 bases; unmatched bases: 9. The CDR3 contains 14 residues. As DNA, the CDR3 is TGTGCCAGTAAGCCGGGACTAGCGGGGCAAACGCAGTATTTT. Encoded protein: CASKPGLAGQTQYF.

This rearrangement joins TRBV7-9 to TRBJ1-2; D is unclear. CDR3 length: 11 residues. CDR1 is SEHNR, CDR2 FQNEAQ, per germline (reference sequence). V was cut by 7 bases and J by 4 bases, with 7 bases left in between. CDR3 nucleotides: TGTGCCAGCACTAGCCTCTATGGCTACACCTTC. Translating it yields CASTSLYGYTF.

This chain links TRBV19 with TRBJ2-3, with D possibly TRBD2 on 6 matching bases. Germline lookup yields CDR1 LNHDA and CDR2 SQIVND (reference sequence). The CDR3 sequence is 14 residues long. The V end lost 5 bases, the J end lost 3 bases, and 12 bases lay between the germline ends. Here the CDR3 reads CASSAEGRTDTQYF. CDR3 coding DNA: TGTGCCAGTAGTGCGGAGGGGAGGACAGATACGCAGTATTTT.

The chain carries TRBV13 and TRBJ2-2; TRBD2 is a possible D gene (5 bases). This CDR3 comprises 16 residues. Germline V gene lookup returns CDR1 PRHDT and CDR2 FYEKMQ (reference sequence). V was shortened by 0 bases and J by 0 bases, with 8 bases between the two germline ends. CDR3 residues: CASSLGPGTNTGELFF. CDR3 DNA: TGTGCCAGCAGCTTAGGACCGGGGACGAACACCGGGGAGCTGTTTTTT.